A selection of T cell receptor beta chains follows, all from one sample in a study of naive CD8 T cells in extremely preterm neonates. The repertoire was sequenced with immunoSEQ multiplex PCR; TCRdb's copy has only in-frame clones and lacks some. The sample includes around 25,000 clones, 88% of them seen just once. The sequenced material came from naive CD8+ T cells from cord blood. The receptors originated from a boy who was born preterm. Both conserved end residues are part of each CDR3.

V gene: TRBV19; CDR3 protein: CASSPRTRGYEQYF
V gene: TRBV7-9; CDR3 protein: CASSLGTDTQYF
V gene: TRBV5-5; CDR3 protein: CASSFGTYEQYF
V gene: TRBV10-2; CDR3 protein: CASSDYEQYF
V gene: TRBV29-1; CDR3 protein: CSVEGASNQPQHF
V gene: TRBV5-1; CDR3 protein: CASSFLGQEETQYF
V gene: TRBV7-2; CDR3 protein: CASSLAGLISYEQYF
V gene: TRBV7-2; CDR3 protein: CASSWTSGGDTQYF
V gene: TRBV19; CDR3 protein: CASSGTNYGYTF
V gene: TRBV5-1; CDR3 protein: CASSWAPTGGGNTIYF
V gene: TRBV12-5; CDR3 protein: CASGWGQGNQPQHF
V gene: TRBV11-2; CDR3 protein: CASSLGLYGYTF
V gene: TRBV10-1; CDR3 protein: CASSEGQGANTGELFF
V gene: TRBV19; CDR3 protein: CASSIAGGPYEQYF
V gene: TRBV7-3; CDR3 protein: CASSPGQVSTDTQYF
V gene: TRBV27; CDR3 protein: CASSLGQIYNSPLHF
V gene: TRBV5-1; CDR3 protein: CASSLEGASSYEQYF
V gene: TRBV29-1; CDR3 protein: CSVETGTTYEQYF
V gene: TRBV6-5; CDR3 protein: CASSYISPLHF
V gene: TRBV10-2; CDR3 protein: CASSERGGSYNEQFF
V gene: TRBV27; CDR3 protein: CASSLSISNQPQHF
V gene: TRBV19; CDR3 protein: CASSTNQPQHF
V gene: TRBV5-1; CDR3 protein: CASSLSGTGGYEQYF
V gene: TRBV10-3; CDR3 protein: CAISRDGGWTEAFF
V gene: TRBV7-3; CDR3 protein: CASSLRGGTDTQYF
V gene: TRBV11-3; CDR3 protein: CASSLARTSGGLSSYNEQFF
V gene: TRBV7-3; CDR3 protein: CASSLNRGETQYF
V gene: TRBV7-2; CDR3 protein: CASSLGTSEQYF
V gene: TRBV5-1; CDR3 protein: CASSLEEFVAYEQYF
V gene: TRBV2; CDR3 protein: CASSAGNTEAFF
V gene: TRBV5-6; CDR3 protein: CASSFSTDTQYF
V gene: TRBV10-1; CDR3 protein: CASRPGEGYNEQFF
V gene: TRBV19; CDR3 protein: CASSTSGAYNEQFF
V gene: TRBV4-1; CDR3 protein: CASSQYNNSPLHF
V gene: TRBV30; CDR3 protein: CAWNVGSRNTEAFF
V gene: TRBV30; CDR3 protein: CACSDSSYEQYF
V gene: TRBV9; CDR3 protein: CASSVAGTDTQYF
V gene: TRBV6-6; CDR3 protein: CASSWDSSYNSPLHF
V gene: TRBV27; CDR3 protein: CASRDKNSYEQYF
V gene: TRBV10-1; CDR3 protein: CAKGLSSYNEQFF
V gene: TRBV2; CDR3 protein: CASSVDSSYNSPLHF
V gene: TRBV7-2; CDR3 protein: CASSLDRAKNIQYF
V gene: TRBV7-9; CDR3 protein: CASSPPGQGYGYTF
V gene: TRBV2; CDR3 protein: CASSDSYNEQFF
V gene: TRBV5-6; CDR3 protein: CASSDRGRETQYF
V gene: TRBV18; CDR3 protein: CASSPPAGAEAFF
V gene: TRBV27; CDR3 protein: CASSLASRDTQYF
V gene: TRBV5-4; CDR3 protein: CASSLDTGGYGYTF
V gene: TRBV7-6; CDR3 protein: CASSLERDTEAFF
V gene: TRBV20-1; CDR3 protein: CSASFIYGYTF